This T cell receptor beta chain originates from a study of T cell responses to AZD1222 COVID-19 vaccine. Study details: Researchers grouped second doses given at about 4 or about 12 weeks into one pool. Points from the study as a whole: None of the repertoires were sampled until the peak T cell response had passed. The breadth and depth of Spike-specific TCRs increased once two AZD1222 doses had been given. Baseline seropositivity characterized only six AZD1222 recipients.

Deletions cut 2 bases from V and 7 bases from J, with 8 bases between. Germline V gives CDR1 DFQATT, CDR2 SNEGSKA (reference sequence). The CDR3 is 11 amino acids. For this clone: No antigen is known for it.

Generated by immunoSEQ multiplex PCR, the TCRdb table keeps only in-frame clones and is missing some. The table has around 130,000 clones, over 90% seen once. This TCR was sampled from an adult in good health. Here the sequenced sample was peripheral blood, taken on day 0 of AZD1222 vaccination. The chain couples TRBV20-1 to TRBJ1-1, with D possibly matching TRBD1 (6 bases). The CDR3 DNA sequence: TGCAGTGCTAGAAGGGGGGGTGAAGCTTTCTTT. It codes for CSARRGGEAFF.